This TCR beta chain was retrieved from a study of blood T cell repertoires in COVID-19. Looking at the study overall: Specimens from acute and convalescent COVID-19 originated in the United States, Italy and Spain. The analysed material was cDNA or gDNA that came from T cells, B-cell-depleted T cells, or PBMCs.

Per the authors' pipeline: Estimation of nucleated cell counts relied on the amplification of reference gene primers. Using immunoSEQ multiplex PCR, the repertoire was profiled, and TCRdb retains in-frame clones only, with some absent. The V and J calls and clone size were taken over from that table, and D and trimming were inferred from the DNA. The table lists approximately 280,000 clones, roughly 91% of them singletons, with around 4.4% in the top ten. In germline, CDR1 is WSHSY, CDR2 SAAADI. V was clipped by 5 bases and J by 8 bases, with 16 bases between them. CDR3 length equals 15 residues. The chain employs TRBV10-2 and TRBJ1-6; D unresolved. This TCR came from a middle-aged man with acute or convalescent COVID-19. Sequencing input: peripheral blood. For the CDR3, the DNA is TGCGCCAGCAGTTCCTTCGGAGCAAGAGATTCACCCCTCCACTTT. Its translation: CASSSFGARDSPLHF.